This TCR beta chain was recorded in a study of CD8 T cells in Susac syndrome. The authors reverse transcribed about 0.45 to 1 ug RNA with random hexamers. TCRdb ran MiXCR on the immunoSEQ multiplex PCR reads and lists one entry per CDR3 protein. Of about 120,000 distinct CDR3 sequences in the sample, approximately 96% were seen once. The CDR3 runs 14 residues. In germline, CDR1 is SEHNR, CDR2 FQNEAQ (reference sequence). V was clipped by 7 bases and J by 2 bases, with 13 bases between them. Sequencing input: CD8+ T cells from PBMCs. This clonotype was obtained from a human donor with Susac syndrome. The gene calls are TRBV7-9 and TRBJ2-3; no clear D. The CDR3 bases are TGTGCCAGCACCTTCGTTACCAACACAGATACGCAGTATTTT. It yields the protein CASTFVTNTDTQYF.